The 9 T cell receptor beta chains presented below share a single source sample, sequenced in a study of response to subunit inactivated influenza vaccine. Each CDR3 protein is one row after TCRdb ran MiXCR on the RT-PCR reads. Here the sample spans some 500,000 distinct CDR3 sequences, about 15% being singletons. The specimen was CD4+ T cells sorted from PBMCs, collected around 2 years after vaccination. These receptors came from a man between 50 and 75 years old who received an inactivated influenza vaccine.

This clonotype has just a few counts. The rearrangement uses TRBV4-3 and TRBJ2-4; D may be TRBD1 (5 bases). This CDR3 region has 15 residues. Trimming shortened V by 4 bases and J by 7 bases, and 17 bases separated the two germline ends. Germline values: CDR1 LGHNA, CDR2 YSLEER. CDR3 nucleotide sequence: TGCGCCAGCAGCCCCAATACCCAGGGCGTGAACATTCAGTACTTC. Translation gives CASSPNTQGVNIQYF.

The chain carries TRBV9 and TRBJ2-3; TRBD2 matches 9 bases. The CDR3 is 15 amino acids. V gave up 0 bases and J gave up 4 bases; unmatched junction bases: 3. From germline, CDR1 is SGDLS and CDR2 YYNGEE. The CDR3 nucleotides are TGTGCCAGCAGCGTAGTAGCGGGGGAGTCAGATACGCAGTATTTT. This translates into CASSVVAGESDTQYF.

V gene TRBV6-2 or TRBV6-3 combines with J gene TRBJ2-3; 7 bases align to TRBD1. CDR1 and CDR2 from the germline V gene are MNHEY and SVGEGT. The J segment lost 2 bases and the V segment lost 5 bases, leaving 10 bases of the junction unmatched. This CDR3 is 16 amino acids long. The CDR3 coding sequence is TGTGCCAGCAGTCGCCGGGACAGAGAGCCCACAGATACGCAGTATTTT. It specifies CASSRRDREPTDTQYF.

Ten or more counts support this clonotype. The chain uses TRBV20-1 and TRBJ2-1; 9 bases are shared with TRBD2. CDR1 is DFQATT, CDR2 SNEGSKA, per germline (reference sequence). Unmatched junction bases numbered 7, after V lost 4 bases and J lost 6 bases. This CDR3 is 14 amino acids long. The CDR3 reads CSATGTSRINEQFF. For the CDR3, the DNA is TGCAGTGCTACCGGGACTAGCAGGATCAATGAGCAGTTCTTC.

The V and J genes are TRBV10-3 and TRBJ1-1; 11 bases fit TRBD1. In germline, CDR1 is ENHRY, CDR2 SYGVKD. With V trimmed by 8 bases and J by 5 bases, 7 bases remained unmatched. The CDR3 runs to 14 residues. The chain's CDR3 is CAIHGGTGGTEAFF. The CDR3 DNA reads as TGTGCCATCCATGGGGGGACAGGGGGAACTGAAGCTTTCTTT.

The chain employs TRBV5-1 and TRBJ1-1; D may be TRBD1 (5 bases). Germline-derived CDR1 and CDR2 are SGHRS and YFSETQ. Trimming removed 2 bases at V and 6 bases at J, with 14 bases between. The CDR3 is made up of 14 amino acids. The CDR3 DNA follows: TGCGCCAGCAGCTTCGGCGGGGGATCGGCTGAAGCTTTCTTT. Encoded protein: CASSFGGGSAEAFF.

The V and J genes are TRBV20-1 and TRBJ2-4, with D perhaps TRBD1 (6 bases). Trimming took 5 bases from V and 10 from J, leaving 15 bases between them. Per germline, CDR1 DFQATT and CDR2 SNEGSKA (reference sequence). The CDR3 is 12 residues long. CDR3 sequence reads: CSAPSDSLIQYF. In DNA form, the CDR3 reads TGCAGTGCTCCGTCGGACAGTCTGATTCAGTACTTC.

This chain joins TRBV30 and TRBJ1-5, with TRBD1 matching over 7 bases. The CDR3 extends over 15 amino acids. From germline, CDR1 is GTSNPN and CDR2 SVGIG (reference sequence). V trimming: 2 bases; J trimming: 5 bases; junction bases outside the gene matches: 9. This CDR3 reads CAWSPGTVADQPQHF. The CDR3 DNA sequence: TGTGCCTGGAGTCCTGGGACAGTAGCGGATCAGCCCCAGCATTTT.

The chain employs TRBV7-8 and TRBJ1-4; D not certain. This CDR3 is built from 11 residues. Germline values: CDR1 SGHVS, CDR2 FQNEAQ. The ends were cut back, 6 bases at V and 4 bases at J, with 3 bases in the middle. CDR3 nucleotides: TGTGCCAGCAGGGATAATGAAAAACTGTTTTTT. This encodes CASRDNEKLFF.